This T cell receptor beta chain was obtained from a study of T cells in Graves' hyperthyroidism and ophthalmopathy. CDR3 length equals 15 residues. V lost 1 base, J lost 2 bases, and 3 bases stayed unmatched. Germline V gene lookup returns CDR1 MNHEY and CDR2 SMNVEV (reference sequence). The TCR beta CDR3 regions underwent amplification using RNA transcripts as the source. The HTBI set primed first-round TCR CDR3 RT-PCR. TCRdb recomputed calls from the multiplex PCR reads with MiXCR, one row per CDR3 protein. The sample holds fewer than 650,000 distinct CDR3 sequences, roughly 14% seen once. This clonotype was counted ten times or more.

The sequenced sample consisted of blood. This clonotype was sampled from a woman aged 40-49 years with Graves' ophthalmopathy. J is TRBJ2-7 and V is TRBV27, with 9 bases fitting TRBD2. This chain's CDR3 is CASSLLTSGPYEQYF. CDR3 bases: TGTGCCAGCAGTTTATTGACTAGCGGCCCCTACGAGCAGTACTTC.